This is a list of T cell receptor beta chains from one sample in a study of cytomegalovirus exposure and HLA in healthy donors. Using immunoSEQ multiplex PCR, the repertoire was profiled, and TCRdb retains in-frame clones only, with some absent. The data show 95,000 or so clones, 81% seen once. The sequenced material came from PBMCs. The receptor set was obtained from a woman aged 70-85 years in good health and CMV-seropositive. CDR3s leave out the opening cysteine and the closing phenylalanine or tryptophan. Each record gives: V gene, clone size, CDR3 length, CDR3 protein. Not every row has a clone size; where given, it reads once, few, many or a size class.

v_gene: TRBV5-1
abundance: few
len: 12
CDR3aa: ASSLDTNNSPLH

v_gene: TRBV2
abundance: .
len: 14
CDR3aa: ASSATSGIGSAEQY

v_gene: TRBV5-1
abundance: few
len: 11
CDR3aa: ASRRVGAYEQY

v_gene: TRBV30
abundance: .
len: 15
CDR3aa: AWSVRAGTSSGNTIY

v_gene: TRBV7-2
abundance: .
len: 12
CDR3aa: ASSLAAGGAEQY

v_gene: TRBV5-1
abundance: .
len: 13
CDR3aa: ASSPEGVANYGYT

v_gene: TRBV19
abundance: .
len: 11
CDR3aa: ASTIDRGGEQF

v_gene: TRBV11-3
abundance: .
len: 15
CDR3aa: ASSQSRTSGRYNEQF

v_gene: TRBV12-5
abundance: few
len: 10
CDR3aa: ASGLTLEKLF

v_gene: TRBV28
abundance: .
len: 13
CDR3aa: ASSTYRQGIYEQY